A selection of T cell receptor beta chains follows, all from one sample in a study of T-cell reconstitution after alpha-beta-depleted transplantation in children. Each CDR3 protein is one row after TCRdb ran MiXCR on the PCR reads. This repertoire shows roughly 120,000 distinct CDR3 sequences, 9% to 12% found once; its top ten account for about 34%. The material was PBMCs, obtained before TCRalphabeta/CD19-depleted stem cell transplant. The receptor set was obtained from a boy aged 2 to 10 with acute lymphoblastic leukemia, due to receive a stem cell transplant. The CDR3 runs from the conserved cysteine through the conserved F or W. Fields, in order: J gene, V gene, D gene, clone size, CDR3 DNA, CDR3 protein. D genes are given only for firm matches. Size is stated for part of the rows, as once, few or many counts, or as a class when the clone is expanded.

J: TRBJ2-1; V: TRBV18; D: TRBD1; size: .; DNA: TGTGCCAGCTCACCGGGACAGGGTGGCGATGAGCAGTTCTTC; CDR3: CASSPGQGGDEQFF
J: TRBJ2-1; V: TRBV5-1; D: .; size: .; DNA: TGCGCCAGCAGCTTGGGGGGGACTCCACAACCCGAGCAGTTCTTC; CDR3: CASSLGGTPQPEQFF
J: TRBJ1-5; V: TRBV28; D: TRBD1; size: once; DNA: TGTGCCGCAACAGGGGCCTATACAGGTCAGCCCCAGCATTTT; CDR3: CAATGAYTGQPQHF
J: TRBJ2-3; V: TRBV12-3/TRBV12-4; D: .; size: many; DNA: TGTGCCAGCAGTTACGCAGAGGCAGATACGCAGTATTTT; CDR3: CASSYAEADTQYF
J: TRBJ2-5; V: TRBV20-1; D: .; size: many; DNA: TGCAGTGCTAGTCGGGGACCAGGACTTACGCAGACCCAGTACTTC; CDR3: CSASRGPGLTQTQYF
J: TRBJ1-1; V: TRBV20-1; D: .; size: .; DNA: TGCAGTGCTCAAGGGTCGGGGGGTCCAGCTGAAGCTTTCTTT; CDR3: CSAQGSGGPAEAFF
J: TRBJ1-1; V: TRBV12-3/TRBV12-4; D: .; size: few; DNA: TGTGCCAGCAAACCCCCCGGGTGGTACAGGGAGGGCACTGAAGCTTTCTTT; CDR3: CASKPPGWYREGTEAFF
J: TRBJ2-5; V: TRBV7-2; D: .; size: .; DNA: TGTGCCAGCAGCTTTTTTTCAGAAGAGACCCAGTACTTC; CDR3: CASSFFSEETQYF
J: TRBJ2-1; V: TRBV7-2; D: .; size: .; DNA: TGTGCCAGCAGCGATTATCTACGCAATGAGCAGTTCTTC; CDR3: CASSDYLRNEQFF
J: TRBJ2-7; V: TRBV10-3; D: TRBD1; size: .; DNA: TGTGCCATCAGCCCGGGACAGTCTTGGACGTCTACAGAGCAGTACTTC; CDR3: CAISPGQSWTSTEQYF
J: TRBJ2-3; V: TRBV6-5; D: .; size: many; DNA: TGTGCCAGCAGTTACGGCGAGGGTAGCACAGATACGCAGTATTTT; CDR3: CASSYGEGSTDTQYF
J: TRBJ2-6; V: TRBV7-9; D: .; size: many; DNA: TGTGCCAGCAGCTTTGTTGGGGCCAACGTCCTGACTTTC; CDR3: CASSFVGANVLTF
J: TRBJ1-1; V: TRBV30; D: .; size: .; DNA: TGTGCCTGGAGTGTGAAACTCTCCTACAGGGCTCGCATGAACACTGAAGCTTTCTTT; CDR3: CAWSVKLSYRARMNTEAFF
J: TRBJ2-1; V: TRBV11-1; D: .; size: .; DNA: TGTGCCAGCAGCTTAGCGGGGGGCCAACAGCAGTTCTTC; CDR3: CASSLAGGQQQFF
J: TRBJ2-7; V: TRBV15; D: TRBD1; size: few; DNA: TGTGCCACCAGCAGAGACAGGGGGAGCTCCTACGAGCAGTACTTC; CDR3: CATSRDRGSSYEQYF
J: TRBJ2-7; V: TRBV23-1; D: .; size: few; DNA: TGCGCCAGCAGCCAAGTTAGGACAGCATACGAGCAGTACTTC; CDR3: CASSQVRTAYEQYF
J: TRBJ2-5; V: TRBV12-3/TRBV12-4; D: TRBD1; size: many; DNA: TGTGCCAGCAGCCCCGGGACAGGGACGGAGACCCAGTACTTC; CDR3: CASSPGTGTETQYF
J: TRBJ2-5; V: TRBV5-1; D: TRBD2; size: .; DNA: TGCGCCAGCAGCTTGGCCCTAGCGGGAGAAGAGACCCAGTACTTC; CDR3: CASSLALAGEETQYF
J: TRBJ2-6; V: TRBV29-1; D: TRBD1; size: .; DNA: TGCAGCACCCGACAGGGGGGCAACGTCCTGACTTTC; CDR3: CSTRQGGNVLTF
J: TRBJ2-1; V: TRBV3-1; D: .; size: many; DNA: TGTGCCAGCAGCCAGCGACGGGTCTCCTACAATGAGCAGTTCTTC; CDR3: CASSQRRVSYNEQFF
J: TRBJ2-1; V: TRBV29-1; D: TRBD1; size: few; DNA: TGCAGCGTTGGGACAGGGGGGTACAATGAGCAGTTCTTC; CDR3: CSVGTGGYNEQFF
J: TRBJ1-2; V: TRBV5-1; D: .; size: many; DNA: TGCGCCAGCAGCTCCGTGCTACTCAGCTTCAGTGCAGAGGGGGGCTACACCTTC; CDR3: CASSSVLLSFSAEGGYTF
J: TRBJ1-5; V: TRBV2; D: TRBD1; size: few; DNA: TGTGCCAGCGGGGACAGCGGCAATCAGCCCCAGCATTTT; CDR3: CASGDSGNQPQHF